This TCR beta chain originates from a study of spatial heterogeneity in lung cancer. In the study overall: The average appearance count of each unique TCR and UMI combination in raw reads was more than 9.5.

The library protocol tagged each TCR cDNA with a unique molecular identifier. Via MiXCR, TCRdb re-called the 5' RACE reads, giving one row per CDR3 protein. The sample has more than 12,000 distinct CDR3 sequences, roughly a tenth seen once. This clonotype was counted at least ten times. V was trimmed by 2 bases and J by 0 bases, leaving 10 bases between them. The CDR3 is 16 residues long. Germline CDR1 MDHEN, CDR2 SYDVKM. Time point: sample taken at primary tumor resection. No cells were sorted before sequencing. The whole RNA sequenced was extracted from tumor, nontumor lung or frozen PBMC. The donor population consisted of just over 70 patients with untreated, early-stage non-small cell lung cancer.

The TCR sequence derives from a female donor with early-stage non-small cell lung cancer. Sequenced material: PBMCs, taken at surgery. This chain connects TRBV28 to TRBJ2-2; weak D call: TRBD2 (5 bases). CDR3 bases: TGTGCCAGCAGTTTAGAGCGGTCACCGAACACCGGGGAGCTGTTTTTT. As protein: CASSLERSPNTGELFF.